The text below deals with one TCR beta chain. Its target is not known. The data were produced by immunoSEQ multiplex PCR, yet TCRdb's version contains in-frame clones alone and is incomplete. This sample has 80,000 to 95,000 clones, with about 88% found just once. This sample was included in a study of graft-versus-host responses after intestinal transplantation. Study overall: Multivisceral, liver-intestinal, or isolated intestinal transplants were received by the recipients.

Overall study results and limits: Declines in HvG clones occurring early post-transplant were associated with peak circulating GvH clone levels. Researchers found GvH clones in recipient marrow, and some showed up first in ileum or blood.

Germline lookup yields CDR1 KGHSH and CDR2 LQKENI. Trimming removed 2 bases from V and 6 bases from J; junction bases left unmatched: 7. The CDR3 has 16 amino acids. This clonotype was obtained from a human donor who was the organ donor for an intestinal transplant. V gene TRBV18 combines with J gene TRBJ2-1; TRBD2 aligns across 10 bases. The sequencing here drew on unstimulated CD4+ T cells sorted from spleen or lymph node cells, taken before transplant. In DNA, the CDR3 is TGTGCCAGCTCACCAGGGAGCGGGAGGGCCCTCAATGAGCAGTTCTTC. Amino acid sequence: CASSPGSGRALNEQFF.